The next 28 T cell receptor beta chains were all read from a single sample in a study of blood T cells in healthy people across ages. A second PCR, run for roughly 6 to 11 cycles, used a sample-barcoded 5' primer plus a J-beta primer mix. TCRdb passed the 5' RACE reads through MiXCR, listing each CDR3 protein once. This repertoire shows about 540,000 distinct CDR3 sequences, around 24% found once; its top ten account for just over 8.5%. The sample was also reused in another study, on T cells of mothers and their children.

The sample comprised blood. These receptors all stem from a boy aged 5-17 years in good health.

The chain is built from TRBV5-5 and TRBJ1-3, with unresolved D. This CDR3 contains 17 residues. V shed 4 bases and J shed 0 bases, with 17 bases lying between them. Germline assignment: CDR1 SGHKS and CDR2 YYEKEE (reference sequence). The CDR3 coding sequence is TGTGCCAGCAGCCCCTCGTTGACGCCAAGCTCTGGAAACACCATATATTTT. Protein: CASSPSLTPSSGNTIYF. Combining the CDR3 with reference TRBV5-5 and TRBJ1-3 gives the whole variable domain DAGVTQSPTHLIKTRGQQVTLRCSPISGHKSVSWYQQVLGQGPQFIFQYYEKEERGRGNFPDRFSARQFPNYSSELNVNALLLGDSALYLCASSPSLTPSSGNTIYFGEGSWLTVV.

This clonotype was counted ten times or more. The chain joins TRBV28 to TRBJ2-5; a weak D match, TRBD2 (5 bases). The closer fit of TRBJ2-1 to the DNA end suggests the J call may be wrong. The CDR3 is 13 residues long. The germline CDR1 and CDR2 sequences are MDHEN and SYDVKM. The CDR3 nucleotides are TGTGCCAGCAGTTTGCGACTACCGAATGAGCAGTTCTTC. Translated: CASSLRLPNEQFF.

The chain is built from TRBV20-1 and TRBJ2-5; D is perhaps TRBD2 (6 bases). Trimming left V 0 bases short and J 4 bases short, with 15 bases between. Germline CDR1 and CDR2: DFQATT and SNEGSKA (reference sequence). This CDR3 spans 15 amino acids. Written as DNA, the CDR3 is TGCAGTGCTAGAGATCCAGCGGGTTGGGGAGAGACCCAGTACTTC. Encoded protein: CSARDPAGWGETQYF.

V gene TRBV10-3 combines with J gene TRBJ2-1; the D is unclear. The J call could be wrong; TRBJ2-7 is a better fit for the DNA end. The V gene's germline CDR1 is ENHRY and CDR2 SYGVKD. CDR3 length: 15 residues. The CDR3 sequence: CAISGPALLSYEQYF. The CDR3 DNA reads as TGTGCCATCAGTGGTCCAGCCCTTCTCTCCTACGAGCAGTACTTC.

The chain links TRBV6-5 to TRBJ1-4; unclear D gene. Germline CDR1 is MNHEY and CDR2 is SVGAGI. Trimming removed 4 bases at V and 4 bases at J, with 10 bases between. This CDR3 spans 14 amino acids. The DNA for the CDR3 is TGTGCCAGCAGTTCCTCCTGGGTTAATGAAAAACTGTTTTTT. As protein: CASSSSWVNEKLFF.

The chain uses TRBV28 and TRBJ2-5; D not resolved. The V and J ends lost 3 bases and 5 bases respectively, with 31 bases between them. In germline, CDR1 is MDHEN, CDR2 SYDVKM. There are 20 residues in the CDR3. CDR3 residues: CASSFSFELGPFPAGETQYF. In DNA form, the CDR3 reads TGTGCCAGCAGTTTCTCGTTTGAGCTTGGTCCTTTCCCAGCCGGGGAGACCCAGTACTTC. Filled out from reference TRBV28 and TRBJ2-5, the complete variable domain reads DVKVTQSSRYLVKRTGEKVFLECVQDMDHENMFWYRQDPGLGLRLIYFSYDVKMKEKGDIPEGYSVSREKKERFSLILESASTNQTSMYLCASSFSFELGPFPAGETQYFGPGTRLLVL.

This clonotype was observed a few times. The chain couples TRBV28 to TRBJ2-7; D remains unclear. V lost 7 bases, J lost 3 bases, and 10 bases lay in between. Germline-derived CDR1 and CDR2 are MDHEN and SYDVKM. The CDR3 loop spans 12 amino acids. In DNA, the CDR3 is TGTGCCAGCAAGATCTGGGGCTACGAGCAGTACTTC. This encodes CASKIWGYEQYF.

This chain uses TRBV28 with TRBJ2-1, with TRBD1 matching 9 bases. The J call is in doubt because the DNA end fits TRBJ2-7 better. From germline, CDR1 is MDHEN and CDR2 SYDVKM. This CDR3 spans 16 amino acids. The CDR3 DNA reads TGTGCCAGCAGTGAGGGGGGGGGACAGGGCACCTACGAGCAGTACTTC. It is translated as CASSEGGGQGTYEQYF.

This clonotype was seen repeatedly, ten times or more. V usage is TRBV20-1 and J usage is TRBJ2-7; D is perhaps TRBD1 or TRBD2 (5 bases each). Germline CDR1 is DFQATT and CDR2 is SNEGSKA (reference sequence). V was trimmed by 3 bases and J by 6 bases, leaving 12 bases between them. This CDR3 comprises 12 residues. The CDR3 reads CSARGPVGEQYF. The CDR3 DNA sequence: TGCAGTGCTAGGGGACCTGTAGGCGAGCAGTACTTC.

This clonotype occurred a few times. V and J are TRBV20-1 and TRBJ1-1, with no clear D. Germline assignment: CDR1 DFQATT and CDR2 SNEGSKA (reference sequence). This CDR3 spans 12 amino acids. Trimming cost V 2 bases and J 3 bases, with 7 bases left between them. The CDR3 nucleotides are TGCAGTGCTAGAATTCAGGACACTGAAGCTTTCTTT. Its translation is CSARIQDTEAFF.

The chain couples TRBV9 to TRBJ1-1; D call uncertain. Trimming took off 3 bases at V and 1 base at J, with 7 bases between the two ends. The CDR3 has 13 amino acids. CDR1 and CDR2 from the germline V gene are SGDLS and YYNGEE. CDR3 residues: CASSDPENTEAFF. The CDR3 DNA sequence: TGTGCCAGCAGCGATCCAGAGAACACTGAAGCTTTCTTT.

This clonotype appeared many times. The chain carries TRBV5-1 and TRBJ2-1; 9 nucleotides line up with TRBD1. This CDR3 is 19 amino acids long. V trimming: 4 bases; J trimming: 1 base; junction bases outside the gene matches: 15. Germline loops: CDR1 SGHRS, CDR2 YFSETQ. CDR3 sequence: CASSGPGQGTTKSYNEQFF. CDR3 DNA: TGCGCCAGCAGCGGCCCGGGACAGGGAACCACTAAATCCTACAATGAGCAGTTCTTC.

V is TRBV10-1 and J is TRBJ2-7, with 9 bases that match TRBD1. CDR1 and CDR2 (germline): WNHNN, SYGVQD (reference sequence). J gave up 2 bases and V 2 bases, and 4 bases lay outside the gene matches. The CDR3 is 15 amino acids. The CDR3 DNA reads TGCGCCAGCAGTGAGCGGGACAGGGCTCCCTACGAGCAGTACTTC. The encoded protein is CASSERDRAPYEQYF.

This rearrangement joins TRBV3-1 to TRBJ2-6, with 10 bases fitting TRBD1. Trimming at V came to 0 bases and at J to 1 base, leaving 6 bases not matched to a gene. CDR3 length: 19 amino acids. Looked up from germline, CDR1 is LGHDT and CDR2 is YNNKEL (reference sequence). The CDR3 region has the DNA TGTGCCAGCAGCCAAGATCCGACAGGGGGCAAGTCTGGGGCCAACGTCCTGACTTTC. Protein: CASSQDPTGGKSGANVLTF.

The chain joins TRBV6-1 to TRBJ2-5, with D possibly called TRBD1 or TRBD2 (5 bases each). Germline V gene lookup returns CDR1 MNHNS and CDR2 SASEGT. The CDR3 loop spans 16 amino acids. Trimming removed 1 base from V and 2 bases from J, with 14 bases in between. The CDR3 nucleotides read TGTGCCAGCAGTGAAGGGTCGGGGCATTTGCAAGAGACCCAGTACTTC. It codes for CASSEGSGHLQETQYF.

J is TRBJ2-1 and V is TRBV18; 7 nucleotides line up with TRBD1. The CDR3 runs 16 residues. J lost 0 bases, V lost 0 bases, and 2 bases had no gene match. Germline CDR1 and CDR2: KGHSH and LQKENI. The CDR3 loop is CASSPPSGGSYNEQFF. CDR3 bases: TGTGCCAGCTCACCACCGTCAGGGGGCTCCTACAATGAGCAGTTCTTC.

This chain's CDR3 is CASSDGTGEIEQFF. The CDR3 DNA is TGTGCCAGCAGCGACGGGACAGGGGAGATTGAGCAGTTCTTC. The chain has TRBV7-9 and TRBJ2-1; 10 positions agree with TRBD1. The germline gives CDR1 SEHNR, CDR2 FQNEAQ (reference sequence). Trimming at V came to 5 bases and at J to 9 bases, leaving 7 bases not matched to a gene. CDR3 length: 14 amino acids.

The V call is TRBV4-3, the J call TRBJ2-7; D remains ambiguous. This CDR3 is built from 13 residues. Germline V gives CDR1 LGHNA, CDR2 YSLEER. With 1 base removed from V and 4 bases from J, the gap between germline ends came to 8 bases. The CDR3: CASSQVMGYEQYF. The CDR3 nucleotides are TGCGCCAGCAGCCAAGTAATGGGTTACGAGCAGTACTTC.

In its sample, this clonotype was seen many times. The chain uses TRBV10-3 and TRBJ2-1, with 7 bases identical to TRBD1. Germline CDR1 is ENHRY and CDR2 is SYGVKD. The CDR3 totals 15 residues. Trimming cost V 2 bases and J 2 bases; bases outside gene matches: 3. CDR3 nucleotides: TGTGCCATCAGTGAGGGACAGGAGGCCTACAATGAGCAGTTCTTC. Protein sequence: CAISEGQEAYNEQFF.

In its sample, this clonotype was seen a few times. This chain links TRBV6-5 with TRBJ1-2; tentative D call: TRBD1 (5 bases). The germline CDR1 and CDR2 sequences are MNHEY and SVGAGI. CDR3 size: 14 residues. Trimming removed 0 bases at V and 4 bases at J, with 9 bases between. This chain's CDR3 is CASSYSTASYGYTF. CDR3 DNA: TGTGCCAGCAGTTACTCGACAGCCTCCTATGGCTACACCTTC.

This clonotype was detected a few times. The chain couples TRBV29-1 to TRBJ1-1; D may be TRBD1 (6 bases). The germline V and J ends were trimmed by 6 bases and 5 bases, with 25 bases remaining between them. The V gene's germline CDR1 is SQVTM and CDR2 ANQGSEA. The CDR3 sequence is 16 residues long. The CDR3 DNA is TGCAGCGTGCTATTGATCACGGGGCAGGGGTTTACTGAAGCTTTCTTT. Residues: CSVLLITGQGFTEAFF.

V gene TRBV28 combines with J gene TRBJ1-2; D ambiguous. The V gene lost 6 bases and the J gene lost 8 bases, with 13 bases spanning the gap. Germline CDR1 MDHEN, CDR2 SYDVKM. This CDR3 region has 12 residues. CDR3 residues: CASSLPVDGYTF. DNA of the CDR3: TGTGCCAGCAGCCTCCCCGTCGACGGCTACACCTTC.

This clonotype was observed once. The genes are TRBV28 and TRBJ2-7, with 10 bases fitting TRBD2. With 3 bases clipped from V and 3 bases from J, the junction kept 14 bases outside the gene matches. The V gene's germline CDR1 is MDHEN and CDR2 SYDVKM. This CDR3 has 18 amino acids. The CDR3 bases are TGTGCCAGCAGTTTGGGATTCGGACTAGCGGCAAATGTCTACGAGCAGTACTTC. As protein: CASSLGFGLAANVYEQYF.

This clonotype has more than one count but fewer than ten. In DNA form, the CDR3 reads TGTGCCAGCAACCCACATACGGGGGTAAATCAGCCCCAGCATTTT. Amino acids: CASNPHTGVNQPQHF. The rearrangement links TRBV11-2 to TRBJ1-5, with D possibly matching TRBD1 (5 bases). This CDR3 spans 15 amino acids. Germline CDR1 is SGHAT and CDR2 is FQNNGV. The germline V and J ends were trimmed by 7 bases and 4 bases, with 17 bases remaining between them.

The chain combines TRBV12-3 or TRBV12-4 with TRBJ2-1, with 10 bases identical to TRBD2. This CDR3 has 14 amino acids. After removal of 4 bases from V and 7 bases from J, the junction contained 4 bases not matched to a gene. In DNA form, the CDR3 reads TGTGCCAGCAGTTCGGGACTAGCGTGGAATGAGCAGTTCTTC. It encodes CASSSGLAWNEQFF.

The V gene is TRBV7-9, the J gene TRBJ2-7, with D hard to call. The ends were cut back, 6 bases at V and 1 base at J, with 10 bases in the middle. The CDR3 is made up of 13 amino acids. Germline V gene lookup returns CDR1 SEHNR and CDR2 FQNEAQ (reference sequence). The CDR3 reads CASSEVKSYEQYF. As DNA, the CDR3 is TGTGCCAGCAGTGAAGTGAAATCCTACGAGCAGTACTTC.

This clonotype was recorded at least ten times. This chain uses TRBV30 with TRBJ2-2; tentatively, D is TRBD2 (5 bases). Trimming took off 0 bases at V and 3 bases at J, with 11 bases between the two ends. The CDR3 totals 15 residues. CDR1 and CDR2 from the germline V gene are GTSNPN and SVGIG (reference sequence). The CDR3 nucleotides read TGTGCCTGGAGTGTACTTGAGAGGGACACCGGGGAGCTGTTTTTT. Amino acids: CAWSVLERDTGELFF. Supplemented by reference TRBV30 and TRBJ2-2, the full variable domain reads SQTIHQWPATLVQPVGSPLSLECTVEGTSNPNLYWYRQAAGRGLQLLFYSVGIGQISSEVPQNLSASRPQDRQFILSSKKLLLSDSGFYLCAWSVLERDTGELFFGEGSRLTVL.

The rearrangement joins TRBV27 to TRBJ2-1; D is perhaps TRBD1 (5 bases). The J call may be mistaken, given a closer DNA end match to TRBJ2-7. The CDR3 is 14 amino acids. Germline-derived CDR1 and CDR2 are MNHEY and SMNVEV (reference sequence). Here the CDR3 DNA reads TGTGCCAGCAGCCCGACAGACGCTACCTACGAGCAGTACTTC. Translating it yields CASSPTDATYEQYF.